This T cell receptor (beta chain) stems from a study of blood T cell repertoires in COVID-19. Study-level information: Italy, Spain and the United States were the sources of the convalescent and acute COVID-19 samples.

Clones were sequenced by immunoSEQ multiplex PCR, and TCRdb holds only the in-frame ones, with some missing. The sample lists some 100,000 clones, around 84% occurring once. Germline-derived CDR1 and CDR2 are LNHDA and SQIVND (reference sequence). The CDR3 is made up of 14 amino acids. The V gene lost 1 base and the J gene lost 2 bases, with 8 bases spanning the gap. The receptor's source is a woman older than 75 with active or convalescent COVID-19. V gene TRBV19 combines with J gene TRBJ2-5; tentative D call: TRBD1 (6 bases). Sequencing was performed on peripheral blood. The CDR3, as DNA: TGTGCCAGTAGTATAGCGGGGACACAAGAGACCCAGTACTTC. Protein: CASSIAGTQETQYF.